This paragraph reports one T cell receptor beta chain. This entry belongs to a study of control samples from healthy donors and cancer patients. Produced via immunoSEQ multiplex PCR; TCRdb's table is partial and in-frame only. The table records approximately 20,000 clones, under 90% of them present only once. Germline CDR1 KGHSH, CDR2 LQKENI. The CDR3 runs 14 residues. V shed 4 bases and J shed 7 bases, with 14 bases lying between them. Sequenced input: PBMCs. The receptor was derived from a man between 60 and 75 years old with colorectal cancer. V and J are TRBV18 and TRBJ1-5; the D gene is possibly TRBD1 (5 bases). This CDR3 is CASSQTDRKQPQHF. The CDR3, as DNA: TGTGCCAGCTCACAAACCGACAGAAAACAGCCCCAGCATTTT.